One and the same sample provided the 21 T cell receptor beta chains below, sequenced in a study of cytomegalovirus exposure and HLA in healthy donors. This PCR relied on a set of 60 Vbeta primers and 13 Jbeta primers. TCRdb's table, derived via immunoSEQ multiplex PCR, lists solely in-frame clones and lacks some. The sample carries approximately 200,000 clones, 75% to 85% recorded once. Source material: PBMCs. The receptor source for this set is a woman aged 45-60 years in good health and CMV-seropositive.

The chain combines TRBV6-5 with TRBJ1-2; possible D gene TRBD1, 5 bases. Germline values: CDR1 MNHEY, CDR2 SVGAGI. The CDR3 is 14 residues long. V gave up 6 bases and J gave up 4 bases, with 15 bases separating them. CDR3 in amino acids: CASSPTGDAYGYTF. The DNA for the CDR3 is TGTGCCAGCAGCCCAACGGGGGACGCCTATGGCTACACCTTC.

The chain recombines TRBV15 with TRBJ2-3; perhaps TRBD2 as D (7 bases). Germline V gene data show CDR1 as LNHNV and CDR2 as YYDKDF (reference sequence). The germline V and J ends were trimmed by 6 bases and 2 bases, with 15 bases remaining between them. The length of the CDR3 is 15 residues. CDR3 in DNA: TGTGCCACCAGAATGGGGGGGCTAAACACAGATACGCAGTATTTT. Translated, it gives CATRMGGLNTDTQYF.

This CDR3 is CASSPNGGQNSPLHF. The DNA of the CDR3 is TGTGCCAGCAGCCCAAATGGAGGTCAAAACTCACCCCTCCACTTT. V usage is TRBV5-6 and J usage is TRBJ1-6, with D unclear. Germline V gene sequence: CDR1 SGHDT, CDR2 YYEEEE. This CDR3 is built from 15 residues. Trimming stripped 4 bases from V and 10 bases from J, with 18 bases between.

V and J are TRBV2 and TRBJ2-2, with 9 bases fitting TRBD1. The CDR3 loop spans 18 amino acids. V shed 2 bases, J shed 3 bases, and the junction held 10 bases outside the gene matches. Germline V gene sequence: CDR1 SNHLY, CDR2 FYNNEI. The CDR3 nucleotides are TGTGCCAGCAGTGAATGGGGGGGCTGGACAGGGGACACCGGGGAGCTGTTTTTT. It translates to CASSEWGGWTGDTGELFF.

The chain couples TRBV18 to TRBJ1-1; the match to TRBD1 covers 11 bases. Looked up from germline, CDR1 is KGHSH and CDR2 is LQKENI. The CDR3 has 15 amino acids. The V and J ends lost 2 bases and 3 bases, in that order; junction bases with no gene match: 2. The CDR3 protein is CASSPGQGADTEAFF. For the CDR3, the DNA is TGTGCCAGCTCACCAGGACAGGGGGCAGACACTGAAGCTTTCTTT.

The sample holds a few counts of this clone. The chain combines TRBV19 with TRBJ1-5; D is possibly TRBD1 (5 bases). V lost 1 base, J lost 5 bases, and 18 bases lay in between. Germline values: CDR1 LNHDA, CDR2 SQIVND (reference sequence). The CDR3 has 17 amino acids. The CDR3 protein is CASSIGFGGRADQPQHF. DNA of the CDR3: TGTGCCAGTAGTATAGGTTTCGGGGGTAGGGCGGATCAGCCCCAGCATTTT.

CDR3 DNA sequence: TGTGCCAGCAGCCCTTACGAGGGGGCCAACGTCCTGACTTTC. Translating gives CASSPYEGANVLTF. The chain uses TRBV11-2 and TRBJ2-6; no reliable D call. CDR3 length: 14 amino acids. Looked up from germline, CDR1 is SGHAT and CDR2 is FQNNGV. Trimming removed 5 bases from V and 4 bases from J, with 9 bases in between.

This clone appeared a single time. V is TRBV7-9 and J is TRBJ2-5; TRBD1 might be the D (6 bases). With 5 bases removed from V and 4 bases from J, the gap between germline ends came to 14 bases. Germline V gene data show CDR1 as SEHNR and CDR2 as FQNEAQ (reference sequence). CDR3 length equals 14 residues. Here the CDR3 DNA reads TGTGCCAGCAGCCCTACAGGGATCGGAGAGACCCAGTACTTC. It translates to CASSPTGIGETQYF.

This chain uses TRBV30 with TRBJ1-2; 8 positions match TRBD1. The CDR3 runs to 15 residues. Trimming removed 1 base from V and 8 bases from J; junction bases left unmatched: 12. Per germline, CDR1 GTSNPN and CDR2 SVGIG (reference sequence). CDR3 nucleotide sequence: TGTGCCTGGAGTGCTCAGTCAGGGGGCGTGAAGGGCTACACCTTC. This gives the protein CAWSAQSGGVKGYTF. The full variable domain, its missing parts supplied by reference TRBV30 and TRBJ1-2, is SQTIHQWPATLVQPVGSPLSLECTVEGTSNPNLYWYRQAAGRGLQLLFYSVGIGQISSEVPQNLSASRPQDRQFILSSKKLLLSDSGFYLCAWSAQSGGVKGYTFGSGTRLTVV.

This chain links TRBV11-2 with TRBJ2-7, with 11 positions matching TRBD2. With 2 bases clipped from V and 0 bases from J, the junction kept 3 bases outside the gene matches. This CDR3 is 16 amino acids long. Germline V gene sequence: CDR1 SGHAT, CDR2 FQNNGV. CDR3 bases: TGTGCCAGCAGCTTACTAGCGGGGGGTTACTCCTACGAGCAGTACTTC. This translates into CASSLLAGGYSYEQYF.

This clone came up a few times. For the CDR3, the DNA is TGCAGTGCTTTTAGCGTGGAGACCCAGTACTTC. It codes for CSAFSVETQYF. The chain recombines TRBV20-1 with TRBJ2-5; a possible D gene is TRBD2 (5 bases). There are 11 residues in the CDR3. Between the trimmed V and J ends, which lost 5 bases and 5 bases, there was a span of 9 bases. CDR1 is DFQATT, CDR2 SNEGSKA, per germline (reference sequence).

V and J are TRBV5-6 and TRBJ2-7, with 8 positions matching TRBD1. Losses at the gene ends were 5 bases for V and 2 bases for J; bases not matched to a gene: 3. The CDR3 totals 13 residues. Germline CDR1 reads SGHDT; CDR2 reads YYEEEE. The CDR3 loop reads CASSSDRAYEQYF. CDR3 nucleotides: TGTGCCAGCAGTTCGGACAGGGCCTACGAGCAGTACTTC.

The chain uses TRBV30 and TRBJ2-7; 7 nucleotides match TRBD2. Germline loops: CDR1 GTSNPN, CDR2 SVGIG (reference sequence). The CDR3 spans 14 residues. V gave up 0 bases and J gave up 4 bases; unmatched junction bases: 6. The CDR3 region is CAWSVLGGGYEQYF. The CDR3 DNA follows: TGTGCCTGGAGTGTACTGGGGGGGGGTTACGAGCAGTACTTC. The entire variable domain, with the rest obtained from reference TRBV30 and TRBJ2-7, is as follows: SQTIHQWPATLVQPVGSPLSLECTVEGTSNPNLYWYRQAAGRGLQLLFYSVGIGQISSEVPQNLSASRPQDRQFILSSKKLLLSDSGFYLCAWSVLGGGYEQYFGPGTRLTVT.

The CDR3 protein is CSVGHSANEKLFF. The CDR3 DNA follows: TGCAGCGTTGGACATTCGGCTAATGAAAAACTGTTTTTT. The chain links TRBV29-1 to TRBJ1-4; D ambiguous. The germline V gene encodes CDR1 SQVTM and CDR2 ANQGSEA. The CDR3 length is 13 residues. V dropped 4 bases and J dropped 3 bases, with 9 bases sitting between them. Together with reference TRBV29-1 and TRBJ1-4, the CDR3 gives the full variable domain: SAVISQKPSRDICQRGTSLTIQCQVDSQVTMMFWYRQQPGQSLTLIATANQGSEATYESGFVIDKFPISRPNLTFSTLTVSNMSPEDSSIYLCSVGHSANEKLFFGSGTQLSVL.

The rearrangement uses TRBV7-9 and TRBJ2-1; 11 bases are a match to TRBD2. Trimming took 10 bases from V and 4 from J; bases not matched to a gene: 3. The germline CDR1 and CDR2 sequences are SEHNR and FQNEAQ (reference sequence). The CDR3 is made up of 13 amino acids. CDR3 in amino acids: CATGLADYNEQFF. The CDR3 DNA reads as TGTGCCACGGGACTAGCGGATTACAATGAGCAGTTCTTC.

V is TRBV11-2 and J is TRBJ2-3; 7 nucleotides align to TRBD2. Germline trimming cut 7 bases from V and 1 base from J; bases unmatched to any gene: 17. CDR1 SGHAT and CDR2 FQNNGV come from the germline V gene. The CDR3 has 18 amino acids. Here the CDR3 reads CASTLGAGLGLGTDTQYF. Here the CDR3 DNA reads TGTGCCAGCACTTTAGGAGCGGGGTTGGGGTTGGGCACAGATACGCAGTATTTT.

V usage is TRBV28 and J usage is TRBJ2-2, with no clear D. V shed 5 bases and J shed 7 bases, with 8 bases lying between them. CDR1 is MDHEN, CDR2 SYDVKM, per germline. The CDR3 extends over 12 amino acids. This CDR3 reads CASSLQIGELFF. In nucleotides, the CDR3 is TGTGCCAGCAGTCTCCAGATCGGGGAGCTGTTTTTT.

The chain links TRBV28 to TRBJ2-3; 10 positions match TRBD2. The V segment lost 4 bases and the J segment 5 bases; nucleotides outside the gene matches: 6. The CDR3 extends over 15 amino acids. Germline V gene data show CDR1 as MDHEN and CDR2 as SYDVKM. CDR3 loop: CASSSRAGGRDTQYF. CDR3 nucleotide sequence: TGTGCCAGCAGTTCGAGAGCGGGAGGGAGAGATACGCAGTATTTT.

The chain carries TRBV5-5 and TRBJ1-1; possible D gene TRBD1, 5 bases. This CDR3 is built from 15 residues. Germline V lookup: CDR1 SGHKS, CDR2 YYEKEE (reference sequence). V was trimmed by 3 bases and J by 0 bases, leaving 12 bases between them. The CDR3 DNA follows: TGTGCCAGCAGCTGGGGCCTACTGTTGAACACTGAAGCTTTCTTT. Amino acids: CASSWGLLLNTEAFF.

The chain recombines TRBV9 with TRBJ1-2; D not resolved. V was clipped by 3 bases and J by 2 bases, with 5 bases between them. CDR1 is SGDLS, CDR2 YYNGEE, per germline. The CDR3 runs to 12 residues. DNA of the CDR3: TGTGCCAGCAGCGATCTAAACTATGGCTACACCTTC. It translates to CASSDLNYGYTF. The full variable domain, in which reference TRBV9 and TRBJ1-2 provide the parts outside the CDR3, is DSGVTQTPKHLITATGQRVTLRCSPRSGDLSVYWYQQSLDQGLQFLIQYYNGEERAKGNILERFSAQQFPDLHSELNLSSLELGDSALYFCASSDLNYGYTFGSGTRLTVV.

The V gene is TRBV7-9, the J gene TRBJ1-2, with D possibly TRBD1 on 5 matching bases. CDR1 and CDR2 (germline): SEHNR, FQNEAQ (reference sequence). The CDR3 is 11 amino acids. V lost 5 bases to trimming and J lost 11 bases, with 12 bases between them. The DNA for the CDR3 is TGTGCCAGCAGCCCCGGGGGACTATACACCTTC. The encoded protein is CASSPGGLYTF. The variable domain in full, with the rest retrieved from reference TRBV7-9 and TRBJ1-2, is DTGVSQNPRHKITKRGQNVTFRCDPISEHNRLYWYRQTLGQGPEFLTYFQNEAQLEKSRLLSDRFSAERPKGSFSTLEIQRTEQGDSAMYLCASSPGGLYTFGSGTRLTVV.